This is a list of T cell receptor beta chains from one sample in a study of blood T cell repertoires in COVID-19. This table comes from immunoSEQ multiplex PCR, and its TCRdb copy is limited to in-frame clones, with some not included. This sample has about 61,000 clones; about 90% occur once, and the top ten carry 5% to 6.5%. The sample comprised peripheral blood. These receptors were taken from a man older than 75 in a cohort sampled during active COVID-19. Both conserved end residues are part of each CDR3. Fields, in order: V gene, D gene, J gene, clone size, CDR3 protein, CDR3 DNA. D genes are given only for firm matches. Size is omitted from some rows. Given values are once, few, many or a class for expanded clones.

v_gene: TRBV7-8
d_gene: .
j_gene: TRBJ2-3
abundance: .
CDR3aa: CASSLLSSGTSTDTQYF
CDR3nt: TGTGCCAGCAGCTTATTATCGAGCGGGACAAGCACAGATACGCAGTATTTT

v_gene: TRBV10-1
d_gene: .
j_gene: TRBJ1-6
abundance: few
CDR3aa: CASSESRGYNSPLHF
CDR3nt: TGCGCCAGCAGTGAGTCTCGCGGCTATAATTCACCCCTCCACTTT

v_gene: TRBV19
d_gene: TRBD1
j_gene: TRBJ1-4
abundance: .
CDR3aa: CASSIGPGGLRLTNEKLFF
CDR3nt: TGTGCCAGTAGTATAGGCCCAGGGGGCTTAAGGCTGACTAATGAAAAACTGTTTTTT

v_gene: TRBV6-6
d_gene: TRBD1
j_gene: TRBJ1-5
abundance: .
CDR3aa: CASRDYRGGQPQHF
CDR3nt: TGTGCCAGCAGGGATTACAGGGGAGGACAGCCCCAGCATTTT

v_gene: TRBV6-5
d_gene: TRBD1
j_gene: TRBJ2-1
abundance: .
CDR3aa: CASRRETGGFNEQFF
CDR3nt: TGTGCCAGCAGACGAGAGACAGGGGGTTTCAATGAGCAGTTCTTC

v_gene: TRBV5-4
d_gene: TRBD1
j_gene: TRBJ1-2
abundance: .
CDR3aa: CASSPRGRMDGYTF
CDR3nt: TGTGCCAGCAGCCCCAGGGGGAGGATGGATGGCTACACCTTC

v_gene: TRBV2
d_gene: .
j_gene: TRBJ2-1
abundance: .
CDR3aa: CASSEDSSTYNEQFF
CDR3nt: TGTGCCAGCAGTGAAGACTCGTCTACCTACAATGAGCAGTTCTTC

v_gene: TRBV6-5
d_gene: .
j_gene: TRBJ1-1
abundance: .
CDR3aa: CASSFIGGHTEAFF
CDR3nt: TGTGCCAGCAGTTTTATAGGAGGGCACACTGAAGCTTTCTTT

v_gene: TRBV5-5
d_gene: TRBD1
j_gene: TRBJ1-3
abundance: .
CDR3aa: CASSLNPGQFSGNTIYF
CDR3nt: TGTGCCAGCAGCCTTAACCCGGGACAGTTCTCTGGAAACACCATATATTTT

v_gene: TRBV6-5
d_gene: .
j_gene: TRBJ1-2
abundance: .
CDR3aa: CASSPDGNYGYTF
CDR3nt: TGTGCCAGCAGTCCCGATGGCAACTATGGCTACACCTTC

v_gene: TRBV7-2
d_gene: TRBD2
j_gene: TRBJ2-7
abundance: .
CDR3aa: CASSLGTSSYEQYF
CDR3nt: TGTGCCAGCAGCTTAGGGACTAGCTCCTACGAGCAGTACTTC

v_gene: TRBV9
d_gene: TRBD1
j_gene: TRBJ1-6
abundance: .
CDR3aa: CASSADRGGNSPLHF
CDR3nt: TGTGCCAGCAGCGCGGACAGGGGTGGTAATTCACCCCTCCACTTT

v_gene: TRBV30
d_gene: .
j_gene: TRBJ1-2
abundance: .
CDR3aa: CAWSVGHVYGYTF
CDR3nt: TGTGCCTGGAGTGTAGGACACGTCTATGGCTACACCTTC

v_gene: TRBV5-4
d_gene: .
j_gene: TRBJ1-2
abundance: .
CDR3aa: CASSFDSNYGYTF
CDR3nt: TGTGCCAGCAGCTTCGACAGCAACTATGGCTACACCTTC

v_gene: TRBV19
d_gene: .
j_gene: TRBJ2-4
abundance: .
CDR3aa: CASSYSQNIQYF
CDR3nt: TGTGCCAGTAGCTATAGCCAAAACATTCAGTACTTC

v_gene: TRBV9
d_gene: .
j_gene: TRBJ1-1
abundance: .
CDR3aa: CASTPPDRTEAFF
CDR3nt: TGTGCCAGCACCCCACCCGACAGGACTGAAGCTTTCTTT

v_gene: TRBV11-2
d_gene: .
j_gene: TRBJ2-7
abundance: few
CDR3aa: CASSSSYEQYF
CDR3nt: TGTGCCAGCTCCTCTTCCTACGAGCAGTACTTC